This TCR beta chain is drawn from a study of cytomegalovirus exposure and HLA in healthy donors. The study ran its PCR with 60 Vbeta and 13 Jbeta primers. Profiling relied on immunoSEQ multiplex PCR, and the TCRdb table lists in-frame clones only, not all of them. The sample has some 200,000 clones, 70% to 80% seen once; the top ten hold approximately 1.5%. This CDR3 region has 18 residues. V was pared by 10 bases and J by 3 bases, with 27 bases between. Germline loops: CDR1 LGHNA, CDR2 YSLEER. The chain has TRBV4-3 and TRBJ2-2; weak D call: TRBD2 (7 bases). Sequenced sample: PBMCs. The TCR sequence derives from a girl between 10 and 17 years old in good health and CMV-seropositive. CDR3 DNA: TGCGCCAACAGTCCCATCTCCGGGGGGCCGGCGTACACCGGGGAGCTGTTTTTT. Its protein product is CANSPISGGPAYTGELFF.